Each of the 7 T cell receptor beta chains below was sequenced from the same sample in a study of blood T cell repertoires in COVID-19 (dated by TCRdb to the early 2020s). Libraries were prepared through the immunoSEQ multiplex PCR assay. TCRdb stores this immuneACCESS table with in-frame sequences only. Part of the clones is absent; in the studies checked, under half of the shortfall reflects unresolved V genes, and no reason is known for the rest. For this sample there are around 110,000 clones; 90% to 95% appear just once. The biggest ten clones account for under 1.5% of the sample. The specimen was peripheral blood. Receptors were obtained from a woman aged 25 to 39 with acute or convalescent COVID-19.

The chain couples TRBV28 to TRBJ2-2, with D unresolved. Germline V lookup: CDR1 MDHEN, CDR2 SYDVKM. The CDR3 is 13 residues long. Trimming removed 5 bases from V and 3 bases from J, with 7 bases in between. As DNA, the CDR3 is TGTGCCAGCAGTCGGGTGGACACCGGGGAGCTGTTTTTT. As protein: CASSRVDTGELFF.

This sequence joins TRBV29-1 and TRBJ2-1; 8 bases line up with TRBD1. Germline V gene sequence: CDR1 SQVTM, CDR2 ANQGSEA. The CDR3 is 12 residues long. The V and J ends lost 6 bases and 9 bases, in that order; junction bases with no gene match: 7. In DNA form, the CDR3 reads TGCAGCGTGGGCAGGGGGCGCCTTGAGCAGTTCTTC. As protein: CSVGRGRLEQFF.

J is TRBJ1-1 and V is TRBV5-1; TRBD1 might be the D (6 bases). V was pared by 1 base and J by 1 base, with 8 bases between. CDR1 is SGHRS and CDR2 is YFSETQ in the germline V gene. This CDR3 contains 14 residues. The CDR3 region is CASSLNRANTEAFF. Written as DNA, the CDR3 is TGCGCCAGCAGCTTGAACAGGGCGAACACTGAAGCTTTCTTT.

This sequence joins TRBV10-2 and TRBJ2-5; 8 bases align to TRBD1. CDR3 size: 17 residues. Germline CDR1 reads WSHSY; CDR2 reads SAAADI. J gave up 7 bases and V 0 bases, and 13 bases lay outside the gene matches. The CDR3 region has the DNA TGCGCCAGCAGTGAGTCTCTGGGGACAGGAATATTGGGGACCCAGTACTTC. This sequence encodes CASSESLGTGILGTQYF.

The chain's CDR3 is CASSYYSGEQFF. Here the CDR3 DNA reads TGTGCCAGCAGTTACTATAGCGGGGAGCAGTTCTTC. The chain recombines TRBV6-2 or TRBV6-3 with TRBJ2-1, with 7 positions matching TRBD2. The CDR3 extends over 12 amino acids. The V gene's germline CDR1 is MNHEY and CDR2 SVGEGT. V dropped 1 base and J dropped 10; count of bases not matched to a gene: 1.

The chain uses TRBV10-2 and TRBJ1-1, with D tentatively TRBD1 (6 bases). The CDR3 spans 15 residues. V was cut by 9 bases and J by 3 bases, with 20 bases left in between. The germline gives CDR1 WSHSY, CDR2 SAAADI. The CDR3 region has the DNA TGCGCCAGTACCGGGACACAGGTTAGGGACACTGAAGCTTTCTTT. Translated: CASTGTQVRDTEAFF.

The chain uses TRBV5-1 and TRBJ2-1, with 9 nucleotides matching TRBD2. J was trimmed by 8 bases and V by 9 bases; bases with no gene match: 21. Germline V CDR1 and CDR2: SGHRS, YFSETQ. This CDR3 contains 17 residues. The CDR3 DNA follows: TGCGCCACTACGGGACTAGCTGGGGGAAGCGGGAGCTATGAGCAGTTCTTC. This translates into CATTGLAGGSGSYEQFF.